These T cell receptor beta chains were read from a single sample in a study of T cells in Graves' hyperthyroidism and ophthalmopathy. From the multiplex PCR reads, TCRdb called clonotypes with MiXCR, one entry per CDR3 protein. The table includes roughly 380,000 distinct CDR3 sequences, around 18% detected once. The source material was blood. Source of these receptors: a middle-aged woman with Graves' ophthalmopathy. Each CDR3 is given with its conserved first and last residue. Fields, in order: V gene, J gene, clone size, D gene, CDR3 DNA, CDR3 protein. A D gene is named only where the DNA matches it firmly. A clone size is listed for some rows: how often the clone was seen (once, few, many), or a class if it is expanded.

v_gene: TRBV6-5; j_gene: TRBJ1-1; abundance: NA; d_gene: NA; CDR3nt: TGTGCCAGCAGTTACTCGAGGGCGGGCCGTGAAGCTTTCTTT; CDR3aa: CASSYSRAGREAFF
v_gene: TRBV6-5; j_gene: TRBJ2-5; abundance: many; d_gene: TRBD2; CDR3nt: TGTGCCAGCAGTTTGTTAGCGGGAGATCAGGAGACCCAGTACTTC; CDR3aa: CASSLLAGDQETQYF
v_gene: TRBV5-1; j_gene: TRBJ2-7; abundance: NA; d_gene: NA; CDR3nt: TGCGCCAGCAGCCGGTCCCCGGACCACGAGCAGTACTTC; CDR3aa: CASSRSPDHEQYF
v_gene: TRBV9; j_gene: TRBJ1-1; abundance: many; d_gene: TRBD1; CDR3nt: TGTGCCAGCAGCGCCACGACAGGGCCAGGGACTGAAGCTTTCTTT; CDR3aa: CASSATTGPGTEAFF
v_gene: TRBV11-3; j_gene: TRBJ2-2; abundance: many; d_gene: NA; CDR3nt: TGTGCCAGCAGCTTAAGTTTTTCGCCGACCGGGGAGCTGTTTTTT; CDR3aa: CASSLSFSPTGELFF
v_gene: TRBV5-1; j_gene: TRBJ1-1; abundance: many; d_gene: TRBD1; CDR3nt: TGCGCCAGCAGCTTCCGGACAGGAAAGAACACTGAAGCTTTCTTT; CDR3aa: CASSFRTGKNTEAFF
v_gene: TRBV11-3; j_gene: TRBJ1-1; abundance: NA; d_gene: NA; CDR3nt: TGTGCCAGCACCTTAATCTCGACCACTGAAGCTTTCTTT; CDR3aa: CASTLISTTEAFF
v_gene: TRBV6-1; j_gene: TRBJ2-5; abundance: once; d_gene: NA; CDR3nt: TGTGCCAGCAGTACCGGACTGGCGGCAAGCGAGACCCAGTACTTC; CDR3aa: CASSTGLAASETQYF
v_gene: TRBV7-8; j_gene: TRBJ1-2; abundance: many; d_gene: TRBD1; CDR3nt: TGTGCCAGCAGCTACGGGACAGGGGGTGACTACACCTTC; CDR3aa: CASSYGTGGDYTF
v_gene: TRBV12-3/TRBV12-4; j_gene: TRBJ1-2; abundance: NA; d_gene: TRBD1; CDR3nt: TGTGCCAGCACCGGGACAGGGCACTATGGCTACACCTTC; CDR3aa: CASTGTGHYGYTF
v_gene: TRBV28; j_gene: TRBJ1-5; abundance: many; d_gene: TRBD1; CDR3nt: TGTGCCAGCAGTTTATTGGCAGGGGGCCACCAGCCCCAGCATTTT; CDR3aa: CASSLLAGGHQPQHF
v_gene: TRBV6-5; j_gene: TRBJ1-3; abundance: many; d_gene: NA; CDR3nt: TGTGCCAGCAGTCGATCAAACACCATATATTTT; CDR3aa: CASSRSNTIYF
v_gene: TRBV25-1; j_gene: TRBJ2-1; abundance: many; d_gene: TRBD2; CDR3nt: TGTGCCACCTCCGGCGCGGGAGGTAACAATGAGCAGTTCTTC; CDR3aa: CATSGAGGNNEQFF
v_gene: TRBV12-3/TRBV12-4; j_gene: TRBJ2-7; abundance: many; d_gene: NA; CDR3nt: TGTGCCAGCAGTCCCGTGCTTTTCGAGCAGTACTTC; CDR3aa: CASSPVLFEQYF
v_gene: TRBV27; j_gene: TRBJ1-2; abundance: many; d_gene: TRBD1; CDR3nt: TGTGCCAGCAGTTCCGGGACAGGGAGCGGCTACACCTTC; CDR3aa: CASSSGTGSGYTF
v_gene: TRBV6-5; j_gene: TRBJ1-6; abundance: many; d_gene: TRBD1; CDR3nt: TGTGCCAGCACTTGGACAGGGGGGCAGTCACCCCTCCACTTT; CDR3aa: CASTWTGGQSPLHF
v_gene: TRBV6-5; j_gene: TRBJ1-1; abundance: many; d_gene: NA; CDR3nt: TGTGCCAGCAGCACCACTATCGAAACTGAAGCTTTCTTT; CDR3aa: CASSTTIETEAFF
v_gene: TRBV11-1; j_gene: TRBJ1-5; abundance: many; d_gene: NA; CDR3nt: TGTGCCAGCAGCTTAGCTGGCGGGGCCCCGGAGCAGCCCCAGCATTTT; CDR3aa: CASSLAGGAPEQPQHF
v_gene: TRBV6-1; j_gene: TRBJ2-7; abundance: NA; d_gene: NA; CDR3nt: TGTGCCAGCAACGAGGAGGACTACCCATCCTACGAGCAGTACTTC; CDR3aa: CASNEEDYPSYEQYF
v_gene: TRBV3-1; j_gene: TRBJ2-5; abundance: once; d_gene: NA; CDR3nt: TGTGCCAGCAGCCAGGCGGGGGCAGAGACCCAGTACTTC; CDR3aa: CASSQAGAETQYF
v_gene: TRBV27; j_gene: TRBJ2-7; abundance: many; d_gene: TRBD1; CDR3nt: TGTGCCAGCAGCCCTATCAATCGGGACAGTATCTACGAGCAGTACTTC; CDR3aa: CASSPINRDSIYEQYF
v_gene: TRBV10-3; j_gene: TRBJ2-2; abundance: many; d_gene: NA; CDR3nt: TGTGCCAGCGAGACAGGCACCGGGGAGCTGTTTTTT; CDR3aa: CASETGTGELFF
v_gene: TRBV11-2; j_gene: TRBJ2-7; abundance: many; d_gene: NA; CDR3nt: TGTGCCAGCAGCCTCCTGGTGGGGGTGACCTACGAGCAGTACTTC; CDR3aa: CASSLLVGVTYEQYF
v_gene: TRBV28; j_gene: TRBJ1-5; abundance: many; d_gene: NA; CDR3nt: TGTGCCAGCGTGCGAAAAGTGCGTCGTCAGCCCCAGCATTTT; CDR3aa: CASVRKVRRQPQHF
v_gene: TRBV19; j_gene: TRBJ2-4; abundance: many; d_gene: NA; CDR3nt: TGTGCCAGTAGTCCCAGCGACAAATTAATACTAGCCAAAAACATTCAGTACTTC; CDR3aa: CASSPSDKLILAKNIQYF